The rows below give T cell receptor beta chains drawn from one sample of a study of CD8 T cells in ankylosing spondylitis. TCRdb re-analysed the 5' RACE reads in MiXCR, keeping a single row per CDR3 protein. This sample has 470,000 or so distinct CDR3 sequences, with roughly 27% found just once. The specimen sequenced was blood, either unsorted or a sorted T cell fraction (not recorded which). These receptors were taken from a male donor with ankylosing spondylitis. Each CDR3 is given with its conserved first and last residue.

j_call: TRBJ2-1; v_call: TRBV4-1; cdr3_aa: CASSQGSGSGYEQFF
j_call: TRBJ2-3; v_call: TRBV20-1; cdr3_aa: CSASKREGNTDTQYF
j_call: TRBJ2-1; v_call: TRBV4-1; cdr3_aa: CASSQGASGAGYNEQFF
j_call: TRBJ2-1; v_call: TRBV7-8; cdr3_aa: CASSSGLARVGEQFF
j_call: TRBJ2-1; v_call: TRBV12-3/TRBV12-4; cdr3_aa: CASSLRSRGQFF
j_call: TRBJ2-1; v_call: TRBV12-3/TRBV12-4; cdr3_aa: CASSLRDDEQFF
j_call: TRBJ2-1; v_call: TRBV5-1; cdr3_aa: CASSLTTPTEIKFF
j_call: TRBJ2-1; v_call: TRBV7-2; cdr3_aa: CASSLTAPTFNEQFF
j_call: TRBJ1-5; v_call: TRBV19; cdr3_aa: CASSIGRDSPQHF
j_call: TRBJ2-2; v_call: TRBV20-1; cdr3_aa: CSVPDRRGTGELFF
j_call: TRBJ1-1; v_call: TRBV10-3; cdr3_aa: CAISAQGNTEAFF
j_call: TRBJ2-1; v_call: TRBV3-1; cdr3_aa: CASSRLIQGTTYNEQFF
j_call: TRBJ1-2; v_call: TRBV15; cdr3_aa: CATSRDTLRGEGYTF
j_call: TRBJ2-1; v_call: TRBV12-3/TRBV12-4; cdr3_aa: CASTLGGGLEQFF
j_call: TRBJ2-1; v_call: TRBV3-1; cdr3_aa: CASSTQTSGRPRAYNEQFF
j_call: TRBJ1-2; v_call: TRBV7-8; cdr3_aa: CASSLRSSMGFGYTF
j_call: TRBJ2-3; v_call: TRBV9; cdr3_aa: CASSVATGQGSSTDTQYF
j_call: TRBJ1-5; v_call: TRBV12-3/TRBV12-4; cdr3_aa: CASSLGQKNQPQHF
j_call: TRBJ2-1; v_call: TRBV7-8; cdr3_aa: CASSPGPADYNEQFF
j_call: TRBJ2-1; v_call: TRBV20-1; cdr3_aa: CSARDSLRLAGNEQFF
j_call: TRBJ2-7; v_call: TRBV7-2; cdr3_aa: CASSLFDEQYF
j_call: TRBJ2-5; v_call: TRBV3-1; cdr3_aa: CASSQDRSQRETQYF
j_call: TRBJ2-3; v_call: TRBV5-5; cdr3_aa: CASSRGGIDTQYF
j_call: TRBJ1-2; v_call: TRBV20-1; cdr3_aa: CSARGYGTGPGYTF
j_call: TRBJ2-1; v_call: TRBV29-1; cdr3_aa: CSVTQGVLDNEQFF
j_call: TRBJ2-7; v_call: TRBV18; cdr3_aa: CASSPGLAGEGEQYF
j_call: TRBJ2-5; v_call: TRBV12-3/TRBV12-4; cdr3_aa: CASSFADQETQYF
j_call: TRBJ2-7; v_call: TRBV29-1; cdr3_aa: CSVEYNRGNEQYF
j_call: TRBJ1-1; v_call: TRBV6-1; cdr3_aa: CASSRQGTEGGAFF
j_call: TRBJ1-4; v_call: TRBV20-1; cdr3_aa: CSAPRDPAEKLFF
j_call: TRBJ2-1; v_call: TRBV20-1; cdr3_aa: CSARDRGGASGYEQFF
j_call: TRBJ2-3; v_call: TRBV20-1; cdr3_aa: CSAVPPGGTDTQYF
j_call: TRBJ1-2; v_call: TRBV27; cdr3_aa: CASSLSRQTYGYTF
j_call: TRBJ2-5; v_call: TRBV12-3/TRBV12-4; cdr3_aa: CASSLSDSGGTQYF
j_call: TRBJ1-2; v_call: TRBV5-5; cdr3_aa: CASSLKQWTYGYTF
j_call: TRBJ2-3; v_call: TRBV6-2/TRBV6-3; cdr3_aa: CASSYLFTDTQYF
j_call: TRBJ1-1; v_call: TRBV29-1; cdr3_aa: CSVDGGAAMNTEAFF
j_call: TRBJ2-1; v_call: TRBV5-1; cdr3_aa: CASRIGLAGAIFYNEQFF
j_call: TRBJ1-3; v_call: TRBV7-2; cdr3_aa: CASSLARTAGNTIYF
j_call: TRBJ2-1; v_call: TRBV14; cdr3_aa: CASSPDRGRSYNEQFF
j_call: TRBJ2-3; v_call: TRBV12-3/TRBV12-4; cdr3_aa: CASSLGRVLAEGTDTQYF
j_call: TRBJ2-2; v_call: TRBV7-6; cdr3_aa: CASSKHPGELFF
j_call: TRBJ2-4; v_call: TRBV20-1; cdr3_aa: CSAPAVGKNIQYF
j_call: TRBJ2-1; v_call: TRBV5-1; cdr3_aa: CASSPSGYSYNEQFF
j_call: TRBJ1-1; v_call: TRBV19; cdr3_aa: CASSIQHYTEAFF
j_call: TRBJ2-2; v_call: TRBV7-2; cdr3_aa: CASRLLVGHANTGELFF
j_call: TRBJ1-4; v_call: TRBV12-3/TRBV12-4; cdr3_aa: CASSPQGYPKKLFF